This is a list of T cell receptor beta chains from one sample in a study of T cells in Graves' hyperthyroidism and ophthalmopathy. TCRdb reprocessed the multiplex PCR reads with MiXCR, giving one entry per CDR3 protein. The repertoire consists of around 440,000 distinct CDR3 sequences, with around 14% occurring once and the leading ten covering roughly 8%. The sample comprised blood. These receptors originate from a woman aged 18-35 years with Graves' hyperthyroidism. CDR3s leave out the opening cysteine and the closing phenylalanine or tryptophan. Each record gives: V gene, J gene, CDR3 protein.

V: TRBV19; J: TRBJ1-2; CDR3: ASSRQGPPYGYT
V: TRBV20-1; J: TRBJ2-7; CDR3: SARGGARGDEQY
V: TRBV18; J: TRBJ2-5; CDR3: ASSRIQGQETQY
V: TRBV7-2; J: TRBJ2-5; CDR3: ASSFGTSGDQETQY
V: TRBV5-1; J: TRBJ2-7; CDR3: ASSPWTGESSYEQY
V: TRBV11-2; J: TRBJ2-1; CDR3: ASSLTAGGVNEQF
V: TRBV29-1; J: TRBJ1-1; CDR3: SVLGEGKMAF
V: TRBV5-1; J: TRBJ2-5; CDR3: ASASRDQETQY
V: TRBV12-3/TRBV12-4; J: TRBJ2-6; CDR3: ASGQGVNGANVLT
V: TRBV10-3; J: TRBJ1-3; CDR3: AISEGLNSGNTIY
V: TRBV5-6; J: TRBJ1-2; CDR3: ASSSGASYT
V: TRBV7-9; J: TRBJ2-1; CDR3: ASSPQGSYNEQF
V: TRBV4-1; J: TRBJ2-3; CDR3: ASSQEGRARITDTQY
V: TRBV30; J: TRBJ2-4; CDR3: AWSSGRGFQAKNIQY
V: TRBV10-3; J: TRBJ2-5; CDR3: AISVTATQETQY
V: TRBV5-1; J: TRBJ2-7; CDR3: ASKGQDGHEQY
V: TRBV10-3; J: TRBJ2-2; CDR3: AISESLFNRVHQNTGELF
V: TRBV5-1; J: TRBJ2-1; CDR3: ASSSLKRLAGDEQF
V: TRBV3-1; J: TRBJ1-5; CDR3: ASSHMGGDWGRGNQPQH
V: TRBV7-9; J: TRBJ2-1; CDR3: ASSLVPTGWDRVTYNEQF
V: TRBV5-1; J: TRBJ2-2; CDR3: ASSEWIETGELF
V: TRBV11-3; J: TRBJ1-2; CDR3: ASSWGQNGYT
V: TRBV12-3/TRBV12-4; J: TRBJ2-3; CDR3: ASRPLEDTQY
V: TRBV12-3/TRBV12-4; J: TRBJ2-1; CDR3: ASSSGPGFDEQF
V: TRBV7-8; J: TRBJ2-7; CDR3: ASSSLGEKKGPSSYEQY
V: TRBV7-8; J: TRBJ2-1; CDR3: ASSLARGPTDNEQF
V: TRBV27; J: TRBJ2-1; CDR3: ASSGGLADEQF
V: TRBV30; J: TRBJ1-4; CDR3: AWSKGGPEKLF
V: TRBV6-1; J: TRBJ2-1; CDR3: ASSRGLSYNEQF
V: TRBV6-5; J: TRBJ2-3; CDR3: ASSYRGLAGVWADTQY
V: TRBV9; J: TRBJ2-2; CDR3: ASSVAATQGYTGELF
V: TRBV6-1; J: TRBJ1-1; CDR3: ASSETGATGAF
V: TRBV20-1; J: TRBJ2-1; CDR3: SAYNGGFYNEQF
V: TRBV3-1; J: TRBJ1-4; CDR3: ASSPRTGFNEKLF
V: TRBV5-1; J: TRBJ2-3; CDR3: ASSGRDRGLADTQY
V: TRBV10-3; J: TRBJ2-3; CDR3: AIRTASGGAGSTDTQY
V: TRBV5-1; J: TRBJ2-3; CDR3: ASSLGGVLTDTQY
V: TRBV10-3; J: TRBJ2-3; CDR3: AISESRKNPDTQY
V: TRBV29-1; J: TRBJ2-2; CDR3: SVEGQGGTGELF
V: TRBV28; J: TRBJ2-7; CDR3: ASSGRGVRDYEQY
V: TRBV27; J: TRBJ2-7; CDR3: ASRRGGNYEQY
V: TRBV3-1; J: TRBJ1-4; CDR3: ASSQPGQLNKKLF
V: TRBV3-1; J: TRBJ1-6; CDR3: ASSQFGAVNSPLH
V: TRBV12-3/TRBV12-4; J: TRBJ1-5; CDR3: ASSTEGGGNQPQH
V: TRBV30; J: TRBJ2-7; CDR3: AWSAQRGTYEQY
V: TRBV6-1; J: TRBJ2-6; CDR3: ASRKRQGASSGANVLT
V: TRBV10-3; J: TRBJ2-1; CDR3: ASWGTSGIRSYNEQF
V: TRBV7-8; J: TRBJ2-1; CDR3: ASSLGITGGRGEQF